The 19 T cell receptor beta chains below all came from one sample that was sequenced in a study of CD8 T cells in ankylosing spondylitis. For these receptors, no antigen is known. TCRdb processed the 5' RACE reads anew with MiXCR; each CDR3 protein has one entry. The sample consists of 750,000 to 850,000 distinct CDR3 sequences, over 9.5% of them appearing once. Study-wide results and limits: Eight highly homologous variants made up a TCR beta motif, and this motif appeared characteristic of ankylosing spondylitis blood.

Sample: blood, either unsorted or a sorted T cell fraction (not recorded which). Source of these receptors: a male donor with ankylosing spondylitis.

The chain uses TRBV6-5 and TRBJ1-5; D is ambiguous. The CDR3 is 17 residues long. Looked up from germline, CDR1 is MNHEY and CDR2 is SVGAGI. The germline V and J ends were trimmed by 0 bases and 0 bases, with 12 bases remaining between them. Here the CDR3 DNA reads TGTGCCAGCAGTTACTCGATTTCCGGTTATAGCAATCAGCCCCAGCATTTT. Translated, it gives CASSYSISGYSNQPQHF.

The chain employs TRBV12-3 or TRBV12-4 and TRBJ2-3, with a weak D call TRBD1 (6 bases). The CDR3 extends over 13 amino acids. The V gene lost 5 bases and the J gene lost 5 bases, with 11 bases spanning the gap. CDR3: CASSKGTIDTQYF. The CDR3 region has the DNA TGTGCCAGCAGTAAAGGGACAATAGATACGCAGTATTTT.

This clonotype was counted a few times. In DNA form, the CDR3 reads TGTGCCACCAGTGATCGACCGAATACCGGGACCGGGGAGCTGTTTTTT. This encodes CATSDRPNTGTGELFF. V and J are TRBV24-1 and TRBJ2-2; D call uncertain. Trimming stripped 3 bases from V and 5 bases from J, with 15 bases between. CDR3 length: 16 amino acids. CDR1 is KGHDR, CDR2 SFDVKD, per germline.

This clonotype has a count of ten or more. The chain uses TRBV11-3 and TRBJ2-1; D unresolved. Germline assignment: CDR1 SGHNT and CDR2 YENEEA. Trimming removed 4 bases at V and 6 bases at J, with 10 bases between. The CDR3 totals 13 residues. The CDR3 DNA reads TGTGCCAGCAGCTCGACCGACTCCAATGAGCAGTTCTTC. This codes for CASSSTDSNEQFF.

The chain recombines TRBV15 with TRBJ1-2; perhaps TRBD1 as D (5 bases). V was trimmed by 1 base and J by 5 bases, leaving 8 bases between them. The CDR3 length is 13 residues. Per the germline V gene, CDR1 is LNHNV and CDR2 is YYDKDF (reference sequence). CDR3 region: CATSRGRGYGYTF. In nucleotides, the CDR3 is TGTGCCACCAGCAGAGGTAGGGGATATGGCTACACCTTC. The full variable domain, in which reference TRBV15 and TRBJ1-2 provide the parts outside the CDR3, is DAMVIQNPRYQVTQFGKPVTLSCSQTLNHNVMYWYQQKSSQAPKLLFHYYDKDFNNEADTPDNFQSRRPNTSFCFLDIRSPGLGDTAMYLCATSRGRGYGYTFGSGTRLTVV.

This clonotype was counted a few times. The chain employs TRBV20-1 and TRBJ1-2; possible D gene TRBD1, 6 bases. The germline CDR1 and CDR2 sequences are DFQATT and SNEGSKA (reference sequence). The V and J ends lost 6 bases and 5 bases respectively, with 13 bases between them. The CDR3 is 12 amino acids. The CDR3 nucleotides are TGCAGTGCGCCGGACAGTCAGTATGGCTACACCTTC. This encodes CSAPDSQYGYTF.

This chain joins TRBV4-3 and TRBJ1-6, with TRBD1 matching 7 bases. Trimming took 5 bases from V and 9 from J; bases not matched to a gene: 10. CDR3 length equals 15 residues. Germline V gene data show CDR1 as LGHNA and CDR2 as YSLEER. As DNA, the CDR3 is TGCGCCAGCAGCGGGACAGTCAGTTTCCTTTCACCCCTCCACTTT. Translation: CASSGTVSFLSPLHF.

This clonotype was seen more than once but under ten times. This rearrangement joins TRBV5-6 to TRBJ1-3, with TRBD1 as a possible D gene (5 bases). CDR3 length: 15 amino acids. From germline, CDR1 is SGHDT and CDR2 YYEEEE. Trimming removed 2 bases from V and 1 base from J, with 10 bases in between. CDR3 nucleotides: TGTGCCAGCAGCTTTGGGGGACCTTCTGGAAACACCATATATTTT. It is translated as CASSFGGPSGNTIYF.

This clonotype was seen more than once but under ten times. The DNA for the CDR3 is TGCGCCAGCAGCTTTTCAGACTTAGAGACCCAGTACTTC. It yields the protein CASSFSDLETQYF. This chain joins TRBV5-1 and TRBJ2-5, with D unclear. The V gene lost 2 bases and the J gene lost 4 bases, with 9 bases spanning the gap. Looked up from germline, CDR1 is SGHRS and CDR2 is YFSETQ. The CDR3 covers 13 residues.

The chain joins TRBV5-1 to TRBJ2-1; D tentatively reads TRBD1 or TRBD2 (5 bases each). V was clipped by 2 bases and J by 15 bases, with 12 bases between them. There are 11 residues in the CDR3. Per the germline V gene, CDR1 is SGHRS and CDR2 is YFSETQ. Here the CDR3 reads CASSFLGEPFF. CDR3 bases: TGCGCCAGCAGCTTCTTGGGGGAACCGTTCTTC.

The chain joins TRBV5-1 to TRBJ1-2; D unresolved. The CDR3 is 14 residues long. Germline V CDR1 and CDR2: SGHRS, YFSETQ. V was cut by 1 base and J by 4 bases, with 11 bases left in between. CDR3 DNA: TGCGCCAGCAGCTTGTCCGGCGACGCCTATGGCTACACCTTC. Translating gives CASSLSGDAYGYTF.

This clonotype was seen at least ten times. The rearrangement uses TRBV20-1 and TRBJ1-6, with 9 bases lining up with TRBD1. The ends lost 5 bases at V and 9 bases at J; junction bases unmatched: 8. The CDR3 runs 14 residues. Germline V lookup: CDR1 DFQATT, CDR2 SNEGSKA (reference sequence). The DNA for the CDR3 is TGCAGTGCTTGCCGGACAGGGGCGAGTTCACCCCTCCACTTT. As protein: CSACRTGASSPLHF.

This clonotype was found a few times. CDR3 loop: CASSISGGVLNTQYF. The CDR3 region has the DNA TGTGCCAGCAGTATTTCAGGGGGCGTCCTTAATACGCAGTATTTT. The V call is TRBV12-3 or TRBV12-4, the J call TRBJ2-3; 8 positions match TRBD1. V lost 5 bases, J lost 7 bases, and 11 bases stayed unmatched. The CDR3 spans 15 residues.

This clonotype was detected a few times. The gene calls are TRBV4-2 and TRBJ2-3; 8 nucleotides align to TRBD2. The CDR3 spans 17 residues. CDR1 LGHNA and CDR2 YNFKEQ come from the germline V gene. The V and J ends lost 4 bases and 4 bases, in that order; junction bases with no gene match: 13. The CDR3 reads CASSPPISGSRADTQYF. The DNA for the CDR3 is TGTGCCAGCAGCCCGCCTATAAGCGGGAGTAGGGCAGATACGCAGTATTTT.

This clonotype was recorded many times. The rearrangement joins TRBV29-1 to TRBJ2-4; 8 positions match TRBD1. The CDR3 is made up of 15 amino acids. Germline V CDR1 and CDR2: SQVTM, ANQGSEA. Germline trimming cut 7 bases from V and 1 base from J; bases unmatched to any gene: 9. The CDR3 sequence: CSAAGGGLAKNIQYF. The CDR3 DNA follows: TGCAGCGCCGCAGGGGGCGGACTGGCCAAAAACATTCAGTACTTC. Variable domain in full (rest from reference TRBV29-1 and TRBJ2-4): SAVISQKPSRDICQRGTSLTIQCQVDSQVTMMFWYRQQPGQSLTLIATANQGSEATYESGFVIDKFPISRPNLTFSTLTVSNMSPEDSSIYLCSAAGGGLAKNIQYFGAGTRLSVL.

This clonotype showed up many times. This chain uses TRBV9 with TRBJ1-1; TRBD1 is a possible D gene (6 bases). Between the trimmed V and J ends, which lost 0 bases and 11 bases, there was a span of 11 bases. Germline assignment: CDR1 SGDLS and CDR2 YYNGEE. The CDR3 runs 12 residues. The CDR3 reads CASSVVGGTAFF. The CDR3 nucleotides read TGTGCCAGCAGCGTAGTAGGGGGGACGGCTTTCTTT.

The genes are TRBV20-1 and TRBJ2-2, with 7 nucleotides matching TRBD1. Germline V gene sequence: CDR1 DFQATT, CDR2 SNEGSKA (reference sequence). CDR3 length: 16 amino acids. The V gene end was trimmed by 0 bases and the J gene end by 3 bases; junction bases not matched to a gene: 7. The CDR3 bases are TGCAGTGCTAGAGATCCAACGACAGGGTACACCGGGGAGCTGTTTTTT. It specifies CSARDPTTGYTGELFF.

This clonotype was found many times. CDR3 amino acids: CASRPGTGANYGYTF. As DNA, the CDR3 is TGTGCCAGCAGGCCCGGGACAGGAGCTAACTATGGCTACACCTTC. This chain connects TRBV6-5 to TRBJ1-2, with 8 bases identical to TRBD1. Germline V gene lookup returns CDR1 MNHEY and CDR2 SVGAGI. The CDR3 is 15 residues long. V shed 6 bases and J 0 bases; nucleotides not matched to a gene: 6.

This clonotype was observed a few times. CDR3 region: CASSRDSYGNTIYF. The CDR3 bases are TGTGCCAGCAGTCGGGACAGTTATGGAAACACCATATATTTT. This rearrangement joins TRBV6-1 to TRBJ1-3; 7 positions match TRBD1. The CDR3 runs 14 residues. Germline values: CDR1 MNHNS, CDR2 SASEGT. J gave up 3 bases and V 5 bases, and 4 bases lay outside the gene matches.